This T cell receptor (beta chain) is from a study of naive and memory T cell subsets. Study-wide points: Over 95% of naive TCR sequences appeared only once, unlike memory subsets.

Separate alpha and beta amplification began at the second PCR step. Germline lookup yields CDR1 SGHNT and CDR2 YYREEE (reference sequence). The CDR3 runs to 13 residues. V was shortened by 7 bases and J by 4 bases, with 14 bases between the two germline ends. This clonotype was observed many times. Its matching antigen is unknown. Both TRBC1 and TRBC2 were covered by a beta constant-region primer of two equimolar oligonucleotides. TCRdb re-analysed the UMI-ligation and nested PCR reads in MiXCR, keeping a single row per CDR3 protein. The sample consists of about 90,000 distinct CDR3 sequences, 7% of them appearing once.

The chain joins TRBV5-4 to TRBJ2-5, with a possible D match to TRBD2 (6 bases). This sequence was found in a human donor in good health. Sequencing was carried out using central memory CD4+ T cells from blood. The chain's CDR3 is CASSVGGRETQYF. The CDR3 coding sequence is TGTGCCAGCTCCGTGGGAGGCAGAGAGACCCAGTACTTC.